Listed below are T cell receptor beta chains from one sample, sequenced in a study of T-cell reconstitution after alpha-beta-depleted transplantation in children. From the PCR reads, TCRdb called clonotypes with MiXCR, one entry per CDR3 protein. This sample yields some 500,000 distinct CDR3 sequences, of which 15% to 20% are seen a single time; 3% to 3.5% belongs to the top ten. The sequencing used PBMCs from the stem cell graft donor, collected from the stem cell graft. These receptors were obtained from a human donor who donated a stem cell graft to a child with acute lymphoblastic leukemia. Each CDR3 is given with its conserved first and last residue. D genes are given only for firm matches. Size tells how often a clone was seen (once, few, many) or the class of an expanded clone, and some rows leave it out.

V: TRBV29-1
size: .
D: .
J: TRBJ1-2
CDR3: CSVGWTVEVSYGYTF
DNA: TGCAGCGTGGGATGGACAGTGGAGGTGTCTTATGGCTACACCTTC

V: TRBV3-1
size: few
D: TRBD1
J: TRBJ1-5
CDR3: CASSQELQGTNQPQHF
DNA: TGTGCCAGCAGCCAAGAGTTACAGGGGACCAATCAGCCCCAGCATTTT

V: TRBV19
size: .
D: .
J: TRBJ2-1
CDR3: CATRLIGPGSYNEQFF
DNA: TGTGCCACCAGACTGATCGGCCCAGGCTCCTACAATGAGCAGTTCTTC

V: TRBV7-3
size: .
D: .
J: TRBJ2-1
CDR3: CASSWTAFNEQFF
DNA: TGTGCCAGCAGCTGGACGGCTTTTAATGAGCAGTTCTTC

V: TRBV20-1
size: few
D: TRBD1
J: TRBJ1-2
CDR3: CSARGDREYVGYGYTF
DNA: TGCAGTGCTAGGGGGGACAGGGAGTATGTTGGCTATGGCTACACCTTC

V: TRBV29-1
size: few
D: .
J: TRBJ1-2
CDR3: CSVELSQGLLGYTF
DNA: TGCAGCGTTGAGTTGAGTCAGGGCTTGCTCGGCTACACCTTC

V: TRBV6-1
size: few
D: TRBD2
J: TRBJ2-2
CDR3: CASSALADTGELFF
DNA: TGTGCCAGCAGTGCTCTAGCGGACACCGGGGAGCTGTTTTTT

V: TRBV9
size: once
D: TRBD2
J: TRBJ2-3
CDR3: CASSISLAGGPLTDTQYF
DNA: TGTGCCAGCAGCATCTCACTAGCGGGAGGGCCTTTGACAGATACGCAGTATTTT

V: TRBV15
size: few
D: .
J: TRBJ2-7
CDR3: CATSRAVRSGADYEQYF
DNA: TGTGCCACCAGCAGAGCGGTTCGTTCTGGAGCGGATTACGAGCAGTACTTC

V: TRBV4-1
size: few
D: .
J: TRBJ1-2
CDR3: CASSLSADTADYGYTF
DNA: TGCGCCAGCAGCCTCTCAGCGGACACCGCCGACTATGGCTACACCTTC

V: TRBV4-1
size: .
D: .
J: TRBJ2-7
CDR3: CASSQAGEWVYEQYF
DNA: TGCGCCAGCAGCCAAGCAGGGGAGTGGGTCTACGAGCAGTACTTC

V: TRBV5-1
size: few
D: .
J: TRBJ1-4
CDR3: CASSPARGPPPKLFF
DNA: TGCGCCAGCAGCCCGGCCCGGGGGCCGCCGCCAAAACTGTTTTTT

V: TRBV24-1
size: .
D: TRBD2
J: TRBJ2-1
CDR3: CATRDSGRGNEQFF
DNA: TGTGCCACTCGGGATAGCGGGAGAGGTAATGAGCAGTTCTTC

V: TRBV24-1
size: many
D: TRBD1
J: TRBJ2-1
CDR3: CATSVGGGSYNEQFF
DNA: TGTGCCACCAGTGTAGGGGGCGGCTCCTACAATGAGCAGTTCTTC

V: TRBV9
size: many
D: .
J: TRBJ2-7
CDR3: CASSVDPASYEQYF
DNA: TGTGCCAGCAGCGTAGATCCAGCTTCCTACGAGCAGTACTTC

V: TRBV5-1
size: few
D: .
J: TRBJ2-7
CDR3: CASSLTSTLFVEQYF
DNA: TGCGCCAGCAGCTTGACTAGCACCCTTTTCGTCGAGCAGTACTTC

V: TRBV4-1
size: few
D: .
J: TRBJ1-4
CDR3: CASSQRLEGTEKLFF
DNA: TGCGCCAGCAGCCAAAGACTAGAGGGGACTGAAAAACTGTTTTTT

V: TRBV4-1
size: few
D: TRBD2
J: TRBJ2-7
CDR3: CASSPWAGDYEQYF
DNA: TGCGCCAGCAGCCCCTGGGCGGGAGACTACGAGCAGTACTTC

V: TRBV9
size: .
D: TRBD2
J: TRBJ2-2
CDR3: CASSASGAPGTGELFF
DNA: TGTGCCAGCAGCGCGAGCGGGGCCCCGGGCACCGGGGAGCTGTTTTTT

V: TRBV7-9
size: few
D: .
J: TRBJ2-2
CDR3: CAGAPMNTGELFF
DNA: TGTGCTGGGGCACCTATGAACACCGGGGAGCTGTTTTTT

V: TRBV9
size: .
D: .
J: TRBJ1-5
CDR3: CASSDGLSNQPQHF
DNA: TGTGCCAGCAGCGACGGGTTGAGCAATCAGCCCCAGCATTTT

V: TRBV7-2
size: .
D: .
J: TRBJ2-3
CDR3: CASSEGVTDTQYF
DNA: TGTGCCAGCAGCGAGGGAGTTACGGATACGCAGTATTTT

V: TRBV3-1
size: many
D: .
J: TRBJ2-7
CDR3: CASSQSGSEQYF
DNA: TGTGCCAGCAGCCAATCAGGGAGCGAGCAGTACTTC

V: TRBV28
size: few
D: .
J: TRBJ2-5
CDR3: CASSPLQEYQETQYF
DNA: TGTGCCAGCAGTCCTTTACAGGAGTACCAAGAGACCCAGTACTTC

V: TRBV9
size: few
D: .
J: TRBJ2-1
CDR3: CASSVAPSGGRGANEQFF
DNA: TGTGCCAGCAGCGTAGCTCCGTCGGGTGGGAGGGGGGCCAATGAGCAGTTCTTC

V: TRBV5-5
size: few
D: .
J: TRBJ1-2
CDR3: CASSLAPANYGYTF
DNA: TGTGCCAGCAGCTTGGCCCCCGCTAACTATGGCTACACCTTC

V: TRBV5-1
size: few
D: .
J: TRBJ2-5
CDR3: CASSSSVGTQETQYF
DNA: TGCGCCAGCAGCAGTTCTGTGGGGACCCAAGAGACCCAGTACTTC

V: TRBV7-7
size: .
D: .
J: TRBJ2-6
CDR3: CASSLGRYRKHSGANVLTF
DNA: TGTGCCAGCAGCCTTGGGAGATACAGGAAACACTCTGGGGCCAACGTCCTGACTTTC

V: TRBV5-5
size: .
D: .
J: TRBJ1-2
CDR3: CASSLDLWGPNYGYTF
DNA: TGTGCCAGCAGCTTGGATCTTTGGGGTCCTAACTATGGCTACACCTTC

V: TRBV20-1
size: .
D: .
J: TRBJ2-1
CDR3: CSARGGRGETYNEQFF
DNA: TGCAGTGCTAGAGGCGGTAGGGGCGAAACCTACAATGAGCAGTTCTTC

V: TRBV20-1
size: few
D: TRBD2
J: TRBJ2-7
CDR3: CSAIGTSGLYEQYF
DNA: TGCAGTGCGATTGGGACTAGCGGATTATACGAGCAGTACTTC

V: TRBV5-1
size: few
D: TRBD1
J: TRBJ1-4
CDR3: CASSPRQGDEKLFF
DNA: TGCGCCAGCAGCCCCCGACAGGGGGATGAAAAACTGTTTTTT

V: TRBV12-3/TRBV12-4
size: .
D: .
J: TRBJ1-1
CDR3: CASTQRGRNTEAFF
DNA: TGTGCCAGCACCCAGAGGGGTCGGAACACTGAAGCTTTCTTT

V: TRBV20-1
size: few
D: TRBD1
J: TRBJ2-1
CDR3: CSATTGQGSYNEQFF
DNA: TGCAGTGCTACGACTGGACAGGGGTCCTACAATGAGCAGTTCTTC

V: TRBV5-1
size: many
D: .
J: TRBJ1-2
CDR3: CASSPDSYGYTF
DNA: TGTGCCAGCAGTCCGGACAGCTATGGCTACACCTTC